What follows are 27 T cell receptor beta chains derived from one specimen sequenced in a study of T cells in localized non-small cell lung cancer. Assay used: immunoSEQ multiplex PCR; TCRdb lists only in-frame clones, some missing. Found here are about 40,000 clones, about 87% of them singletons; the top ten hold roughly 2.5%. Specimen: peripheral blood, collected before any cancer treatment. Receptor source: a woman aged 35-75 years with stage I lung adenocarcinoma.

V gene TRBV6-6 combines with J gene TRBJ2-1, with D hard to call. Trimming pared 2 bases from V and 3 bases from J, leaving 5 bases between. Germline-derived CDR1 and CDR2 are MNHNY and SVGAGI (reference sequence). The CDR3 loop spans 13 amino acids. The CDR3 sequence: CASSYQHYNEQFF. In nucleotides, the CDR3 is TGTGCCAGCAGTTACCAACACTACAATGAGCAGTTCTTC.

The chain has TRBV27 and TRBJ2-5, with TRBD1 identical over 7 bases. With V trimmed by 6 bases and J by 4 bases, 5 bases remained unmatched. CDR1 MNHEY and CDR2 SMNVEV come from the germline V gene (reference sequence). There are 13 residues in the CDR3. The DNA of the CDR3 is TGTGCCAGCAGCTGGAACAGGGGAGAGACCCAGTACTTC. This sequence encodes CASSWNRGETQYF.

This chain uses TRBV19 with TRBJ2-1; D gene ambiguous. V was pared by 2 bases and J by 6 bases, with 5 bases between. The CDR3 runs to 12 residues. Germline CDR1 and CDR2: LNHDA and SQIVND (reference sequence). CDR3 coding DNA: TGTGCCAGTAGTATACAGATCAATGAGCAGTTCTTC. It specifies CASSIQINEQFF.

This clone turned up a few times. The V and J genes are TRBV5-1 and TRBJ2-3; TRBD1 agrees at 7 bases. J was trimmed by 4 bases and V by 5 bases; bases with no gene match: 7. This CDR3 is 14 amino acids long. In germline, CDR1 is SGHRS, CDR2 YFSETQ. The CDR3 is CASRQGQVPDTQYF. The DNA of the CDR3 is TGCGCCAGCAGACAAGGACAGGTGCCAGATACGCAGTATTTT.

In its sample, this clone was seen a few times. The chain carries TRBV2 and TRBJ1-1, with D possibly being TRBD1 (6 bases). The CDR3 has 12 amino acids. V lost 6 bases to trimming and J lost 12 bases, with 17 bases between them. Germline CDR1 is SNHLY and CDR2 is FYNNEI. The CDR3 DNA is TGTGCCAGCAGCGCCTTTCGGACAGTAACTTTCTTT. Residues: CASSAFRTVTFF.

Note on this clone: Germline is not matched at one junction end, which may reflect a read error. In the same sample, other DNA sequences code for this CDR3. The chain uses TRBV7-2 and TRBJ1-5; D is undetermined. The length of the CDR3 is 15 residues. CDR1 is SGHTA, CDR2 FQGNSA, per germline. This CDR3 reads CASSLAGRSNQPQHF. The CDR3 nucleotides are TGTGCCAGCAGCTTAGCGGGAAGAAGCAACCAGCCCCAGCATTTT.

The gene calls are TRBV7-6 and TRBJ1-2; a weak D match, TRBD1 (5 bases). Trimming stripped 1 base from V and 4 bases from J, with 16 bases between. The germline CDR1 and CDR2 sequences are SGHVS and FNYEAQ. The CDR3 is made up of 16 amino acids. The CDR3 nucleotides are TGTGCCAGCAGCTTAGGGGACTCCTCTCTGGGCTATGGCTACACCTTC. As protein: CASSLGDSSLGYGYTF.

The chain carries TRBV7-9 and TRBJ1-4, with TRBD1 matching 9 bases. Trimming took 5 bases from V and 8 from J; bases not matched to a gene: 9. Germline CDR1 is SEHNR and CDR2 is FQNEAQ (reference sequence). The CDR3 extends over 15 amino acids. The CDR3 nucleotides are TGTGCCAGCAGCGCTCAACAGGGGGCAAGGGAAAAACTGTTTTTT. Translation: CASSAQQGAREKLFF.

The chain combines TRBV6-6 with TRBJ1-2; TRBD1 might be the D (5 bases). Between the trimmed V and J ends, which lost 6 bases and 6 bases, there was a span of 17 bases. The CDR3 covers 14 residues. Looked up from germline, CDR1 is MNHNY and CDR2 is SVGAGI (reference sequence). In DNA form, the CDR3 reads TGTGCCAGCAGCCCGTGGAGGGGACGGGATGGCTACACCTTC. Translated, it gives CASSPWRGRDGYTF.

The chain is built from TRBV27 and TRBJ1-1; the match to TRBD1 covers 7 bases. Germline loops: CDR1 MNHEY, CDR2 SMNVEV (reference sequence). This CDR3 comprises 13 residues. V gave up 6 bases and J gave up 1 base; unmatched junction bases: 2. In DNA, the CDR3 is TGTGCCAGCAGCGGGACAGCGAACACTGAAGCTTTCTTT. Amino acid sequence: CASSGTANTEAFF.

The CDR3 spells CASSQSGTRVETQYF. The CDR3 DNA reads as TGTGCCAGCAGCCAATCGGGGACTCGTGTGGAGACCCAGTACTTC. The rearrangement links TRBV16 to TRBJ2-5; D perhaps matches TRBD2 (6 bases). The CDR3 runs 15 residues. Germline V gene sequence: CDR1 KGHSY, CDR2 FQNENV. V lost 0 bases and J lost 5, with 13 bases in between. The variable domain in full, completed from reference TRBV16 and TRBJ2-5, reads GEEVAQTPKHLVRGEGQKAKLYCAPIKGHSYVFWYQQVLKNEFKFLISFQNENVFDETGMPKERFSAKCLPNSPCSLEIQATKLEDSAVYFCASSQSGTRVETQYFGPGTRLLVL.

The chain employs TRBV7-2 and TRBJ2-1; 8 bases are shared with TRBD2. Germline V gene data show CDR1 as SGHTA and CDR2 as FQGNSA. This CDR3 has 14 amino acids. Germline trimming cut 6 bases from V and 2 bases from J; bases unmatched to any gene: 3. The CDR3 nucleotides read TGTGCCAGCAGGCTAGCGGGCGCCTACAATGAGCAGTTCTTC. Its protein product is CASRLAGAYNEQFF.

The J gene is TRBJ2-5, the V gene TRBV5-1; D gene uncertain. The CDR3 is 13 amino acids. The ends were cut back, 1 base at V and 5 bases at J, with 9 bases in the middle. CDR1 SGHRS and CDR2 YFSETQ come from the germline V gene. The CDR3 protein is CASSLNPRETQYF. CDR3 DNA sequence: TGCGCCAGCAGCTTGAACCCCCGGGAGACCCAGTACTTC.

The chain links TRBV4-2 to TRBJ1-5, with TRBD1 as a possible D gene (5 bases). This CDR3 contains 20 residues. Trimming pared 3 bases from V and 2 bases from J, leaving 26 bases between. Germline CDR1 is LGHNA and CDR2 is YNFKEQ. CDR3 DNA: TGTGCCAGCAGCCAGGGGATCGGGGCAGCGCTGGGTAGAGGCAATCAGCCCCAGCATTTT. Translating it yields CASSQGIGAALGRGNQPQHF.

The chain employs TRBV28 and TRBJ2-1; 7 bases map to TRBD1. The CDR3 is 13 amino acids. V dropped 6 bases and J dropped 7; count of bases not matched to a gene: 6. Germline values: CDR1 MDHEN, CDR2 SYDVKM. CDR3 bases: TGTGCCAGCAGCTTACAGGGGTGGAATGAGCAGTTCTTC. This translates into CASSLQGWNEQFF.

This sequence joins TRBV6-5 and TRBJ2-7, with D possibly being TRBD1 or TRBD2 (5 bases each). Trimming shortened V by 7 bases and J by 6 bases, and 16 bases separated the two germline ends. This CDR3 contains 13 residues. Looked up from germline, CDR1 is MNHEY and CDR2 is SVGAGI. The CDR3 sequence is CASTPERGAEQYF. CDR3 nucleotides: TGTGCCAGCACCCCGGAAAGAGGGGCCGAGCAGTACTTC.

The chain uses TRBV29-1 and TRBJ1-2, with a possible D match to TRBD1 (5 bases). V was shortened by 0 bases and J by 8 bases, with 22 bases between the two germline ends. Germline V gene data show CDR1 as SQVTM and CDR2 as ANQGSEA. The CDR3 is 16 amino acids. The CDR3 DNA sequence: TGCAGCGTTGAAGATCCGGCAGGGAGTTTTCCACAGGGCTACACCTTC. Amino acids: CSVEDPAGSFPQGYTF.

The chain carries TRBV30 and TRBJ1-1; D unresolved. Trimming left V 2 bases short and J 4 bases short, with 8 bases between. The CDR3 runs to 12 residues. Germline CDR1 and CDR2: GTSNPN and SVGIG (reference sequence). CDR3 sequence: CAWSSWGTEAFF. For the CDR3, the DNA is TGTGCCTGGAGTAGCTGGGGCACTGAAGCTTTCTTT.

This rearrangement joins TRBV4-1 to TRBJ2-1; 9 bases agree with TRBD2. The ends lost 1 base at V and 5 bases at J; junction bases unmatched: 0. This CDR3 is built from 14 residues. The germline V gene encodes CDR1 MGHRA and CDR2 YSYEKL. CDR3 bases: TGCGCCAGCAGCCAAGCTAGCGGGGACAATGAGCAGTTCTTC. Its protein product is CASSQASGDNEQFF.

V usage is TRBV21-1 and J usage is TRBJ2-2; the D call of TRBD2 is as the table states it, not checked on the DNA. TRBV21-1 is a listed pseudogene. The CDR3 spans 18 residues. CDR3 in amino acids: CASSKARFVKLFSGELFF. CDR3 nucleotide sequence: TGTGCCAGCAGCAAAGCGCGGTTCGTAAAGTTATTTTCCGGGGAGCTGTTTTTT.

The chain uses TRBV6-5 and TRBJ1-2; D ambiguous. This CDR3 has 14 residues. Trimming removed 4 bases from V and 5 bases from J, with 14 bases in between. Germline V gives CDR1 MNHEY, CDR2 SVGAGI. CDR3 bases: TGTGCCAGCAGTTGGCAAACGGCGGGGTATGGCTACACCTTC. Protein sequence: CASSWQTAGYGYTF.

The rearrangement links TRBV28 to TRBJ2-7; D not resolved. Between the trimmed V and J ends, which lost 10 bases and 1 base, there was a span of 17 bases. The CDR3 runs to 14 residues. The germline gives CDR1 MDHEN, CDR2 SYDVKM. The CDR3: CATASPGRSYEQYF. Written as DNA, the CDR3 is TGTGCCACCGCTTCCCCGGGTCGATCCTACGAGCAGTACTTC.

The chain employs TRBV6-6 and TRBJ2-1; D is unresolved. Per germline, CDR1 MNHNY and CDR2 SVGAGI (reference sequence). The CDR3 extends over 15 amino acids. Trimming removed 5 bases from V and 1 base from J, with 12 bases in between. CDR3: CASSPPGGSYNEQFF. The DNA of the CDR3 is TGTGCCAGCAGTCCCCCTGGCGGATCCTACAATGAGCAGTTCTTC.

The chain has TRBV2 and TRBJ2-7; D is ambiguous. The length of the CDR3 is 14 residues. The V gene lost 4 bases and the J gene lost 0 bases, with 10 bases spanning the gap. Germline assignment: CDR1 SNHLY and CDR2 FYNNEI. The chain's CDR3 is CASSAVYGSYEQYF. CDR3 DNA sequence: TGTGCCAGCAGTGCAGTTTACGGCTCCTACGAGCAGTACTTC.

V usage is TRBV28 and J usage is TRBJ2-7, with D unresolved. CDR1 and CDR2 (germline): MDHEN, SYDVKM. Between the trimmed V and J ends, which lost 6 bases and 0 bases, there was a span of 12 bases. CDR3 length equals 14 residues. The CDR3 DNA reads TGTGCCAGCAGACCTATGCGGAGCTCCTACGAGCAGTACTTC. This encodes CASRPMRSSYEQYF.

The rearrangement uses TRBV2 and TRBJ1-5; 7 nucleotides line up with TRBD1. Germline lookup yields CDR1 SNHLY and CDR2 FYNNEI. The CDR3 extends over 14 amino acids. The J segment lost 2 bases and the V segment lost 11 bases, leaving 9 bases of the junction unmatched. DNA for the CDR3: TGTGCCTCTAGGGGGCAGGGTGGCAATCAGCCCCAGCATTTT. This codes for CASRGQGGNQPQHF.

The chain links TRBV2 to TRBJ2-5; possibly TRBD1 for D (5 bases). Germline V gene sequence: CDR1 SNHLY, CDR2 FYNNEI. This CDR3 comprises 11 residues. Trimming took 6 bases from V and 9 from J, leaving 11 bases between them. CDR3 DNA sequence: TGTGCCAGCAGGTCCGAAGGGGCCCAGTACTTC. Protein sequence: CASRSEGAQYF. Filled out from reference TRBV2 and TRBJ2-5, the complete variable domain reads EPEVTQTPSHQVTQMGQEVILRCVPISNHLYFYWYRQILGQKVEFLVSFYNNEISEKSEIFDDQFSVERPDGSNFTLKIRSTKLEDSAMYFCASRSEGAQYFGPGTRLLVL.